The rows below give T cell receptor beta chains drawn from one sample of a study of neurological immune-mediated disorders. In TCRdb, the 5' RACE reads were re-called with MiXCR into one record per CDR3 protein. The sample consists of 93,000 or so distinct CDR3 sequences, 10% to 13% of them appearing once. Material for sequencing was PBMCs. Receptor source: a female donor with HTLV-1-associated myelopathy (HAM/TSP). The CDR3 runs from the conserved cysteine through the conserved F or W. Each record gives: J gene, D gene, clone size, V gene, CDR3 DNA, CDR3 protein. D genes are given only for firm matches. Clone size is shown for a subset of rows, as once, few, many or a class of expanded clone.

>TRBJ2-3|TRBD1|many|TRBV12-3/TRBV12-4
TGTGCCAGCAGTCCCCAGGACAGGGGGCCCACAGATACGCAGTATTTT
CASSPQDRGPTDTQYF
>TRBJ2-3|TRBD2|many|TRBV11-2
TGTGCCAGCAGCTTTAGCGGGGGTTCCCGAGATACGCAGTATTTT
CASSFSGGSRDTQYF
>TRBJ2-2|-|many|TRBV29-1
TGCAGCGTCATGCTACGGGACCCTAGAACCGGGGAGCTGTTTTTT
CSVMLRDPRTGELFF
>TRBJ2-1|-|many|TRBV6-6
TGTGCCAGCAGCCCAGGGGACTACGGTGAGCAGTTCTTC
CASSPGDYGEQFF
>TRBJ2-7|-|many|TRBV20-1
TGCAGTGCTAGTTCCCTGCGGGGCAGGGCAGGCGAGCAGTACTTC
CSASSLRGRAGEQYF
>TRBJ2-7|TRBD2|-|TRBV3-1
TGTGCCAGCAGCTACCGTTTATCTGGGACTAGCGGGAACGAGCAGTACTTC
CASSYRLSGTSGNEQYF
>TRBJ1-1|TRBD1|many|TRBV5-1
TGCGCCAGCAGCTTCCGGGACAGAGGGGAAGCTTTCTTT
CASSFRDRGEAFF
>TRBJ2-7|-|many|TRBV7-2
TGTGCCAGCAGCTTAGAGGGTCTGGGAGAGGATAACGAGCAGTACTTC
CASSLEGLGEDNEQYF
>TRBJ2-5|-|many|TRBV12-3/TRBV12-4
TGTGCCAGCATGTCGGGGAGAGGCGAGACCCAGTACTTC
CASMSGRGETQYF
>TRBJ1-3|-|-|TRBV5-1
TGCGCCAGCAGCTTGGAAAACCCCTCTGGAAACACCATATATTTT
CASSLENPSGNTIYF
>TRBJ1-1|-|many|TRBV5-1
TGCGCCAGCAGCTCCCGACCGAACACTGAAGCTTTCTTT
CASSSRPNTEAFF
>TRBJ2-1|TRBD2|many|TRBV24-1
TGTGCCACCAGTTCGCCAGCGGGGGGGCCCTGGGGTGAGCAGTTCTTC
CATSSPAGGPWGEQFF
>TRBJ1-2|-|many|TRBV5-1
TGCGCCAGCAGCTTGGGGTCGGATGTAAACTTTAACTATGGCTACACCTTC
CASSLGSDVNFNYGYTF
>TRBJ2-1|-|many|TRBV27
TGTGCCAGCAGTTTATCAGGGCCCTCCAACAATGAGCAGTTCTTC
CASSLSGPSNNEQFF
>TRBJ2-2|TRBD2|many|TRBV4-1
TGCGCCAGCAGCCAAGTATTAAGAGGACTAGCGGAAACCGGGGAGCTGTTTTTT
CASSQVLRGLAETGELFF
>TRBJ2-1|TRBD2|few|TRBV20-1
TGCAGTGCGGAGGGCGGGGGGCCGTACAATGAGCAGTTCTTC
CSAEGGGPYNEQFF
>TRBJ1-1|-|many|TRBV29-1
TGCAGCTTATCACAGAGTGGAAACACTGAAGCTTTCTTT
CSLSQSGNTEAFF
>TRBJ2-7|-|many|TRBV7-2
TGTGCCAGCAGCATCCCGAGACCAGGAGGCTCCTACGAGCAGTACTTC
CASSIPRPGGSYEQYF
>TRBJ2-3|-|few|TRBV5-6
TGTGCCAGCAGCCCCCTGGGCGGCACAGATACGCAGTATTTT
CASSPLGGTDTQYF
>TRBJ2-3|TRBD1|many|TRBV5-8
TGTGCCAGCAGCGCCGGGACAGGGGGCACAGATACGCAGTATTTT
CASSAGTGGTDTQYF
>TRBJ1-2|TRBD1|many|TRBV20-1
TGCAGTGCTTCCGGGACAGCGGACCGGTTGGAGGATGGCTACACCTTC
CSASGTADRLEDGYTF
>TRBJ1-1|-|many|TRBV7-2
TGTGCCAGCAGCCGACGGCAGGCGAACACTGAAGCTTTCTTT
CASSRRQANTEAFF
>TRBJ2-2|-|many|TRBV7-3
TGTGCCAGCAGCTTAACACCGGGAGCAACCGGGGAGCTGTTTTTT
CASSLTPGATGELFF
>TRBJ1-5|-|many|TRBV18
TGTGCCAGCTCACCGGCCACGAATAGCAATCAGCCCCAGCATTTT
CASSPATNSNQPQHF
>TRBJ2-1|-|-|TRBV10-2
TGCGCCAGCAGTACTAAGGACGGGAGCTCCTACAATGAGCAGTTCTTC
CASSTKDGSSYNEQFF
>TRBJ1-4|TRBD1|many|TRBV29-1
TGCAGCGTTGGACAGGGCTTTGAAAAACTGTTTTTT
CSVGQGFEKLFF
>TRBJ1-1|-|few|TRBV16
TGTGCCAGCAGTCACAATCGACGGGGCACTGAAGCTTTCTTT
CASSHNRRGTEAFF
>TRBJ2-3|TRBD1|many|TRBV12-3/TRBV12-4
TGTGCCAGCACCCGCCCCGGGACAGGGGTCCGAGGCACAGATACGCAGTATTTT
CASTRPGTGVRGTDTQYF
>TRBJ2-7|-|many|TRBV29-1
TGCAGCGTTGAATCGACATCCAATTCCTACGAGCAGTACTTC
CSVESTSNSYEQYF
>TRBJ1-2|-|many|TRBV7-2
TGTGCCAGCAGCTTCTCAGACCTCTTCCAGGCCTACACCTTC
CASSFSDLFQAYTF
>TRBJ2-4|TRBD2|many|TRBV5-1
TGCGCCAGCAGCCCAGGGACTAGCGGGGAAAACATTCAGTACTTC
CASSPGTSGENIQYF
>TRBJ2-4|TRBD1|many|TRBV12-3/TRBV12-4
TGTGCCAGCAGTTTATTTCGGGACAGGGGGGTTTTAAACATTCAGTACTTC
CASSLFRDRGVLNIQYF
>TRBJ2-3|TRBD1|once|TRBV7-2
TGTGCCAGCAGCACGCGGACAGGGACAGATACGCAGTATTTT
CASSTRTGTDTQYF
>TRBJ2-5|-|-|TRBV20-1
TGCAGTGCAGAGCTGGGGGGGGCGGGGAAAGGGTACTTC
CSAELGGAGKGYF
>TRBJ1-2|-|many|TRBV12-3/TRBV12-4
TGTGCCAGCAGTTTTAGTGCACCTAGGCATGGCTACACCTTC
CASSFSAPRHGYTF
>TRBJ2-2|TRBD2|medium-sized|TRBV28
TGTGCCAGCAGTCCTAGCGGCGCGAACACCGGGGAGCTGTTTTTT
CASSPSGANTGELFF
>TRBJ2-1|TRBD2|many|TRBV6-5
TGTGCCAGCAGTTCGACTAGCGGGGGGGCCAACGAGCAGTTCTTC
CASSSTSGGANEQFF
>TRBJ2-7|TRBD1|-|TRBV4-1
TGCGCCAGCAGCCAGCCAAGACAGGGCCCCAACGAGCAGTACTTC
CASSQPRQGPNEQYF
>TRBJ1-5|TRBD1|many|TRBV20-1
TGCAGTGCTAGAGTGGGGACAGCTACCGCTCAGCCCCAGCATTTT
CSARVGTATAQPQHF
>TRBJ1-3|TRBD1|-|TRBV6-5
TGTGCCAGCAGTTACCGCGGACAGGCTGGAAACACCATATATTTT
CASSYRGQAGNTIYF
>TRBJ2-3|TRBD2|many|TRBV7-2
TGTGCCAGCAGCTTCCCCGGACTAGCCACAGATACGCAGTATTTT
CASSFPGLATDTQYF
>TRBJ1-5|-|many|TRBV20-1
TGCAGTGCTAGAGATAAGCTAAACAATCAGCCCCAGCATTTT
CSARDKLNNQPQHF
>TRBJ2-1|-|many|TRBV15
TGTGCCACCAGCAGAGATCGAGGGCTAGGGGGGGTTAATGAGCAGTTCTTC
CATSRDRGLGGVNEQFF
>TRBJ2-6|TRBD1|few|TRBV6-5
TGTGCCAGCAAGGGACAGGGTGGCGGATCTGGGGCCAACGTCCTGACTTTC
CASKGQGGGSGANVLTF
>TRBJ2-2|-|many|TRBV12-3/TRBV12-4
TGTGCCAGCAGTTCCCAGGGGGGGTCAACCGGGGAGCTGTTTTTT
CASSSQGGSTGELFF
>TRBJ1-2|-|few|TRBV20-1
TGCAGTGCTAGAAGGGAACCTAACTATGGCTACACCTTC
CSARREPNYGYTF